The clone carrying this T cell receptor beta chain came up a few times. Its antigen is not known. These data come from a study of post-analysis software for immune sequencing data. Carried by the TCR beta cDNA libraries were unique molecular identifiers. TCRdb analysed the PCR reads with MiXCR anew, one entry per CDR3 protein. The sample lists around 440,000 distinct CDR3 sequences, over 35% occurring once. V dropped 5 bases and J dropped 6; count of bases not matched to a gene: 4. The V gene's germline CDR1 is MNHNY and CDR2 SVGAGI (reference sequence). The CDR3 is 15 residues long. Whole-study results and caveats: A significant reduction in normalized Chao1 diversity was observed in multiple sclerosis patients versus controls. TRBV segments more frequent in patients than in controls numbered roughly 5 and included TRBV5-6, TRBV5-1 and TRBV20-1.

Sequencing input: blood. The origin of this receptor is a girl aged 10 to 17 with multiple sclerosis. The chain joins TRBV6-6 to TRBJ2-1; 13 positions match TRBD2. The CDR3 DNA is TGTGCCAGCAGTGGCGGACTAGCGGGAGCCAATGAGCAGTTCTTC. Protein sequence: CASSGGLAGANEQFF.